This TCR beta chain stems from a study of T cells in Graves' hyperthyroidism and ophthalmopathy. Overall study findings and caveats: The model anticipated ophthalmopathy a median about 7 months pre-onset.

TCR beta CDR3 sequences were amplified from RNA transcripts. The HTBI primer set served for first-round RT-PCR of the TCR CDR3. Each CDR3 protein is one row after TCRdb ran MiXCR on the multiplex PCR reads. Among 550,000 to 700,000 distinct CDR3 sequences listed, around 45% were seen once. Diagnosis rested on symptoms, serum thyroxine and TRAb, thyroid ultrasound, and orbital computed tomography. With respect to this clonotype: Its specificity is not known. This may come from a read error, since a much larger clone is one base off.

The CDR3 is 13 amino acids. Germline V gene lookup returns CDR1 MNHEY and CDR2 SMNVEV (reference sequence). The TCR sequence derives from an adult woman with Graves' disease, either hyperthyroidism or ophthalmopathy (not recorded which). This chain uses TRBV27 with TRBJ1-5; 8 bases are a match to TRBD1. Sequencing was carried out using peripheral blood or thyroid tissue (not recorded which). CDR3 bases: TGTGCCAGCGGTTTAACAGGGGGGCTGCCCCAGCATTTT. Protein: CASGLTGGLPQHF.